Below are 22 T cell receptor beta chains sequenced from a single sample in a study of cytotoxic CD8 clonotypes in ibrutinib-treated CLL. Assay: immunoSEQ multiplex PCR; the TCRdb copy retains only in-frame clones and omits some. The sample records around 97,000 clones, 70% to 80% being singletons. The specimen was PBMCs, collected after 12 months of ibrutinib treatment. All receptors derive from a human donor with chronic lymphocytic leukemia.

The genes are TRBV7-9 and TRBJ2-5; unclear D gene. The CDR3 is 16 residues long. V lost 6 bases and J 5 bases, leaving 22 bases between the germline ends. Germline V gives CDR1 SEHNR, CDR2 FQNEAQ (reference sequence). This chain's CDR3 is CASSSSSSLRRETQYF. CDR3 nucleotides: TGTGCCAGCAGTTCCTCTTCTAGTCTTCGTCGTGAGACCCAGTACTTC.

CDR3 DNA: TGCGCCAGCAGCCCCAGGACTACCCAGAGCGCTGAAGCTTTCTTT. Translating gives CASSPRTTQSAEAFF. The chain uses TRBV4-3 and TRBJ1-1; D remains unclear. CDR3 length equals 15 residues. V dropped 4 bases and J dropped 6 bases, with 18 bases sitting between them. Per the germline V gene, CDR1 is LGHNA and CDR2 is YSLEER.

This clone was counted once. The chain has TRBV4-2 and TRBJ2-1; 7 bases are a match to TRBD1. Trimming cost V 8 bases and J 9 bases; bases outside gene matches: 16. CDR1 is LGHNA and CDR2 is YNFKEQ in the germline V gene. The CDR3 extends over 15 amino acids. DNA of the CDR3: TGTGCCAGCCGCTCTCTAGACAGGGAAACGGGTGAGCAGTTCTTC. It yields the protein CASRSLDRETGEQFF.

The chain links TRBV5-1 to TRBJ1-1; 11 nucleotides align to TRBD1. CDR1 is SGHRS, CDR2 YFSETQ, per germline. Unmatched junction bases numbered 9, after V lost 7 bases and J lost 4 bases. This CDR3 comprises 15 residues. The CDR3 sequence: CASGRTGGVGTEAFF. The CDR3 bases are TGCGCCAGCGGACGGACAGGGGGCGTCGGCACTGAAGCTTTCTTT.

The CDR3 protein is CASSSGTPFMNTEAFF. In DNA, the CDR3 is TGTGCCAGCAGCTCCGGGACACCCTTTATGAACACTGAAGCTTTCTTT. The rearrangement uses TRBV5-4 and TRBJ1-1; D may be TRBD1 (6 bases). The CDR3 spans 16 residues. Germline V gene lookup returns CDR1 SGHNT and CDR2 YYREEE (reference sequence). Trimming cost V 3 bases and J 0 bases, with 15 bases left between them.

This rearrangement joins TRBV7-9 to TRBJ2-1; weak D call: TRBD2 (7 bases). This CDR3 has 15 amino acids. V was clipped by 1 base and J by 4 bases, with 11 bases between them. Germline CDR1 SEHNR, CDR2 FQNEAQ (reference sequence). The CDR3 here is CASSLGRGAYNEQFF. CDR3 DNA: TGTGCCAGCAGCTTAGGCCGGGGGGCGTACAATGAGCAGTTCTTC.

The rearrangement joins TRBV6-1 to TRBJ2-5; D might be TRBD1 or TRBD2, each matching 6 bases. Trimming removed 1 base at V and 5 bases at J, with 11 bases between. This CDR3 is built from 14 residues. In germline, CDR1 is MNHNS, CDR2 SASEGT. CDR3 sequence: CASSEGGAEETQYF. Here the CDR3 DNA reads TGTGCCAGCAGTGAAGGGGGGGCCGAGGAGACCCAGTACTTC.

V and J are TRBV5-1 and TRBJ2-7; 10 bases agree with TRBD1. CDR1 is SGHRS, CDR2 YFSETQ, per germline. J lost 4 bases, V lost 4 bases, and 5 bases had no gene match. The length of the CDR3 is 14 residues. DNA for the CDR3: TGCGCCAGCAGCGAGACAGGGGGCGGGTACGAGCAGTACTTC. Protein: CASSETGGGYEQYF.

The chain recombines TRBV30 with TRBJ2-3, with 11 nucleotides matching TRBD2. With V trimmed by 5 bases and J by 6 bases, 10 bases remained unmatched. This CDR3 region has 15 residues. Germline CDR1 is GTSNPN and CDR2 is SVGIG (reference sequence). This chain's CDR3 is CAWGSLAGGRDTQYF. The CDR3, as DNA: TGTGCCTGGGGCTCCCTAGCGGGGGGCAGGGATACGCAGTATTTT.

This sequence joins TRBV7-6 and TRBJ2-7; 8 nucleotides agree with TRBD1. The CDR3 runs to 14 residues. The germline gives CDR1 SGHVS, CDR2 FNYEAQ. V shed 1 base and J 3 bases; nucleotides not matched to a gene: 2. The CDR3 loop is CASSLGDRIYEQYF. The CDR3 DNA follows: TGTGCCAGCAGCTTAGGGGACAGGATCTACGAGCAGTACTTC.

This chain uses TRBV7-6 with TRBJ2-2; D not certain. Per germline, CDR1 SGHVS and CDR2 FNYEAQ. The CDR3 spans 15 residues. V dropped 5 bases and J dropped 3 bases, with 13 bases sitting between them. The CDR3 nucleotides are TGTGCCAGCAGCCCACGTGGTCCGGACACCGGGGAGCTGTTTTTT. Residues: CASSPRGPDTGELFF.

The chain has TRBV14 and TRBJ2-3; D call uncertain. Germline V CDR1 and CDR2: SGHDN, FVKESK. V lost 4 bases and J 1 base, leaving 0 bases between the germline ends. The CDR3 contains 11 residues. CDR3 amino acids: CASSRTDTQYF. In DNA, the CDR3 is TGTGCCAGCAGCCGCACAGATACGCAGTATTTT.

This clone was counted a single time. The CDR3 here is CASSQSGGRNEQFF. CDR3 DNA sequence: TGTGCCAGCAGCCAGAGCGGGGGGAGAAATGAGCAGTTCTTC. The V and J genes are TRBV25-1 and TRBJ2-1; 9 nucleotides agree with TRBD2. V lost 6 bases and J lost 7; bases outside the gene matches: 7. The length of the CDR3 is 14 residues. Germline V gene sequence: CDR1 MGHDK, CDR2 SYGVNS.

Here the CDR3 DNA reads TGTGCCAGCAGCTCCGGGGTGAACACCGGGGAGCTGTTTTTT. This sequence encodes CASSSGVNTGELFF. The J gene is TRBJ2-2, the V gene TRBV7-2; D perhaps matches TRBD2 (5 bases). V gave up 4 bases and J gave up 1 base, with 7 bases separating them. This CDR3 comprises 14 residues. Per germline, CDR1 SGHTA and CDR2 FQGNSA.

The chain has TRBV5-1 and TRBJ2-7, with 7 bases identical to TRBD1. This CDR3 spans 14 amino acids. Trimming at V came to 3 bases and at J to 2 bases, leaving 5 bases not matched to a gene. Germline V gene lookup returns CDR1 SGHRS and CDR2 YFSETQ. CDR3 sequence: CASSSLDRAYEQYF. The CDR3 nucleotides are TGCGCCAGCAGCTCGCTAGACAGGGCCTACGAGCAGTACTTC. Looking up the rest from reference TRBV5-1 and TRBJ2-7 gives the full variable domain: KAGVTQTPRYLIKTRGQQVTLSCSPISGHRSVSWYQQTPGQGLQFLFEYFSETQRNKGNFPGRFSGRQFSNSRSEMNVSTLELGDSALYLCASSSLDRAYEQYFGPGTRLTVT.

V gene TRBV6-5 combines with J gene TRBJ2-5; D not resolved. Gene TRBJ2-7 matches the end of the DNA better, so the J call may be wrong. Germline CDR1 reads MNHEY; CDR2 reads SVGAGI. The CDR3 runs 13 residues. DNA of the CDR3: TGTGCCAGCAGTTACCCTCCAGTCTACGAGCAGTACTTC. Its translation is CASSYPPVYEQYF.

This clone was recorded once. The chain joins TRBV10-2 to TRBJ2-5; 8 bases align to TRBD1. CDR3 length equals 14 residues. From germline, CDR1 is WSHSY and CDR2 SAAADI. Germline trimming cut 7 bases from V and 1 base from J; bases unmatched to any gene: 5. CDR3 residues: CASNGQGLQETQYF. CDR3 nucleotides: TGCGCCAGCAATGGACAGGGTCTCCAAGAGACCCAGTACTTC.

This CDR3 is CASSAPGYNEQYF. CDR3 in DNA: TGTGCCAGCAGTGCCCCAGGGTACAACGAGCAGTACTTC. This chain joins TRBV2 and TRBJ2-7; D is perhaps TRBD1 (5 bases). The V gene lost 4 bases and the J gene lost 5 bases, with 12 bases spanning the gap. The CDR3 spans 13 residues. Per germline, CDR1 SNHLY and CDR2 FYNNEI.

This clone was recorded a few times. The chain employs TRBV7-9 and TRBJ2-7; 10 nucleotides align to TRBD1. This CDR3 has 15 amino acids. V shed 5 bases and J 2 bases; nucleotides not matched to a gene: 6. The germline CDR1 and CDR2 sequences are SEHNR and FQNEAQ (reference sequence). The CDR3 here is CASSLSGTGAYEQYF. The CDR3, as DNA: TGTGCCAGCAGCCTCTCCGGGACAGGGGCCTACGAGCAGTACTTC.

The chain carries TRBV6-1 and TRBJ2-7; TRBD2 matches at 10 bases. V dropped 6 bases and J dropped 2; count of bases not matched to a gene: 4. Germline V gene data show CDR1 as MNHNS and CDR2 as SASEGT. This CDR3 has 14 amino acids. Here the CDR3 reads CASRYTSGAYEQYF. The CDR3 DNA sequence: TGTGCCAGCAGATATACTAGCGGGGCCTACGAGCAGTACTTC.

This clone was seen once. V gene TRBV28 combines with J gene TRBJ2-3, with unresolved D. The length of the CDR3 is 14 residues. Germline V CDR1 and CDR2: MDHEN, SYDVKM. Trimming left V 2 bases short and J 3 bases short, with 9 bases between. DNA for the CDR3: TGTGCCAGCAGTTTAACCACTCATACAGATACGCAGTATTTT. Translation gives CASSLTTHTDTQYF.

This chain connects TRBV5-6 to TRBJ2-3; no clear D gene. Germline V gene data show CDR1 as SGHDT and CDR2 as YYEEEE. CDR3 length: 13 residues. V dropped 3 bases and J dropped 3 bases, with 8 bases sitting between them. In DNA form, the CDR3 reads TGTGCCAGCAGCTCAGGACGGACAGATACGCAGTATTTT. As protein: CASSSGRTDTQYF.